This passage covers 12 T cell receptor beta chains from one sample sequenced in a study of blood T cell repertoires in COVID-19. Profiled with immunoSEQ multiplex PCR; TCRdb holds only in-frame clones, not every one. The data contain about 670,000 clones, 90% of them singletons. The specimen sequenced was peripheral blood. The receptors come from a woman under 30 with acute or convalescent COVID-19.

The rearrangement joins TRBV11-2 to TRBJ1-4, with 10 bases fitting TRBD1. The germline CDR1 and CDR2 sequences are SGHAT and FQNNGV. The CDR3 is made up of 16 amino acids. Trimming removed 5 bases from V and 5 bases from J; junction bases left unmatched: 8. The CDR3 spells CASSVDLGQGNEKLFF. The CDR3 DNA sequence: TGTGCCAGCAGCGTTGACCTGGGACAGGGGAATGAAAAACTGTTTTTT.

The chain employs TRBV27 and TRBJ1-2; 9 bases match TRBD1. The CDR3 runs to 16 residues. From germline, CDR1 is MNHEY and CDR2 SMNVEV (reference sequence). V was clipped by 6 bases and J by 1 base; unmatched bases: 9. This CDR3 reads CASSSGTGPLNYGYTF. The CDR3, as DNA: TGTGCCAGCAGCTCCGGGACAGGGCCCCTTAACTATGGCTACACCTTC.

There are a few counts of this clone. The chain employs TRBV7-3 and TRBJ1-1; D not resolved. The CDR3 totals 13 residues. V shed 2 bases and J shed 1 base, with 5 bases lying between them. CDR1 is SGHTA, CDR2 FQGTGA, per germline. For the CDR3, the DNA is TGTGCCAGCAGCTTACAGTCGAACACTGAAGCTTTCTTT. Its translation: CASSLQSNTEAFF.

The chain's CDR3 is CASSRTNGYTF. The CDR3 DNA sequence: TGTGCCAGCAGCAGGACAAATGGCTACACCTTC. The chain links TRBV5-8 to TRBJ1-2; tentative D call: TRBD1 (5 bases). The V end was cut by 4 bases, the J end by 6 bases, with 7 bases between. There are 11 residues in the CDR3. Germline CDR1 reads SGHTS; CDR2 reads YDEGEE.

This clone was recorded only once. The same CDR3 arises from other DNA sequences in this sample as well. The CDR3 is CASSLGGQGAYEQYF. For the CDR3, the DNA is TGCGCCAGCAGCCTAGGCGGACAGGGGGCCTACGAGCAGTACTTC. The gene calls are TRBV5-1 and TRBJ2-7, with 10 bases identical to TRBD1. Germline V gene lookup returns CDR1 SGHRS and CDR2 YFSETQ. This CDR3 contains 15 residues. V shed 4 bases, J shed 2 bases, and the junction held 6 bases outside the gene matches.

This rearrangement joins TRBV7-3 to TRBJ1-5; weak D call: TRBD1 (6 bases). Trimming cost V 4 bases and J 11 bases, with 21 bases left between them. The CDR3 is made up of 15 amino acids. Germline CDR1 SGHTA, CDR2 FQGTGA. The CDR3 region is CASSSRGSAPTSQHF. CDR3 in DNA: TGTGCCAGCAGCTCTAGGGGGTCGGCACCAACGTCCCAGCATTTT.

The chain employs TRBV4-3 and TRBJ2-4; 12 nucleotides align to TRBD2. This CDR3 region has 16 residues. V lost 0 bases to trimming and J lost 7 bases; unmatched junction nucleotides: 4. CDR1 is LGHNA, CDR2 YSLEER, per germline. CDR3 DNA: TGCGCCAGCAGCCAAGATCTAGCGGGGGGGCGTAACATTCAGTACTTC. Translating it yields CASSQDLAGGRNIQYF.

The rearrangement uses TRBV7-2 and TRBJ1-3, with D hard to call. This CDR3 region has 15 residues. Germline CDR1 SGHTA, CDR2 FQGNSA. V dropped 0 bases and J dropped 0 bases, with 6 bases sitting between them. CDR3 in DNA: TGTGCCAGCAGCTTAGCCTTGAGCTCTGGAAACACCATATATTTT. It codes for CASSLALSSGNTIYF. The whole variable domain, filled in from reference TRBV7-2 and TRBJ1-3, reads GAGVSQSPSNKVTEKGKDVELRCDPISGHTALYWYRQSLGQGLEFLIYFQGNSAPDKSGLPSDRFSAERTGGSVSTLTIQRTQQEDSAVYLCASSLALSSGNTIYFGEGSWLTVV.

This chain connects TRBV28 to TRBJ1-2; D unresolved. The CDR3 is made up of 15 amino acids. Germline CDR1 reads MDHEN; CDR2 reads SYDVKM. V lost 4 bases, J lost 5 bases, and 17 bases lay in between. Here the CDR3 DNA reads TGTGCCAGCAGTTCGGGCCTTCTTCGAGGGTATGGCTACACCTTC. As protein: CASSSGLLRGYGYTF.

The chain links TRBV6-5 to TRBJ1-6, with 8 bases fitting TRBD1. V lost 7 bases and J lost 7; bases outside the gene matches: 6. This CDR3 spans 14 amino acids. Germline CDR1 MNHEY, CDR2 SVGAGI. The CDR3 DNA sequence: TGTGCCAGCAACGGACAGGGAATGAATTCACCCCTCCACTTT. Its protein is CASNGQGMNSPLHF.

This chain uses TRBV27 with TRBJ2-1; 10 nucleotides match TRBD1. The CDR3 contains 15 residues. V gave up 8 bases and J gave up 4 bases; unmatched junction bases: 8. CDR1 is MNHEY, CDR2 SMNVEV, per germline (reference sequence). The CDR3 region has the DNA TGTGCCAGCGCCCGCCCGGGACAGGGGTACAATGAGCAGTTCTTC. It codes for CASARPGQGYNEQFF.

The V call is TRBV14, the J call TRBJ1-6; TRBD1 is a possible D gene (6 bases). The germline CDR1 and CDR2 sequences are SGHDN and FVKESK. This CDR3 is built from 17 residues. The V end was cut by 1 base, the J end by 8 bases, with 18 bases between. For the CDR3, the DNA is TGTGCCAGCAGCCAAGGGGATGGCAGGGGTCTGGATTCACCCCTCCACTTT. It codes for CASSQGDGRGLDSPLHF.